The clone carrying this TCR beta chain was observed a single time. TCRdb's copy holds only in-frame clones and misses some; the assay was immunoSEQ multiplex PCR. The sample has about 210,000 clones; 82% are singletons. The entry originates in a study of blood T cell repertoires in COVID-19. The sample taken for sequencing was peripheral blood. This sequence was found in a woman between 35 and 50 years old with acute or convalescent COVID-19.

The DNA of the CDR3 is TGTGCCTGGGGGCGTGGCCCCCAGTCACATACGCAGTATTTT. Its translation: CAWGRGPQSHTQYF. V is TRBV30 and J is TRBJ2-3; D uncertain. CDR3 size: 14 residues. The V and J ends lost 5 bases and 7 bases respectively, with 19 bases between them. The germline V gene encodes CDR1 GTSNPN and CDR2 SVGIG (reference sequence). Full variable domain (rest looked up from reference TRBV30 and TRBJ2-3): SQTIHQWPATLVQPVGSPLSLECTVEGTSNPNLYWYRQAAGRGLQLLFYSVGIGQISSEVPQNLSASRPQDRQFILSSKKLLLSDSGFYLCAWGRGPQSHTQYFGPGTRLTVL.